This T cell receptor (beta chain) was identified in a study of cytomegalovirus exposure and HLA in healthy donors. Study details: Early release data held 75 million to 100 million unique TCRs from HLA-typed donors. The study placed approximately 81% of its approximately 380 genotyped donors in the Caucasian-associated ancestry cluster.

Study-wide results and caveats: Overall, about 160 TCR beta chains were annotated as cytomegalovirus-associated. In an earlier analysis, about 87% or about 30%: the productive usage of most TCR beta V segments.

The table lists this clone with a few counts. Its antigen is as yet unknown. Primers for the PCR totalled 60 Vbeta and 13 Jbeta. Sequencing used immunoSEQ multiplex PCR; TCRdb keeps in-frame clones, though not all of them. This table holds some 120,000 clones, around 81% found once. The germline V gene has CDR1 SNHLY and CDR2 FYNNEI. V was clipped by 6 bases and J by 8 bases; unmatched bases: 3. There are 12 residues in the CDR3. The rearrangement links TRBV2 to TRBJ1-1; the match to TRBD1 covers 10 bases. Sequenced material: PBMCs. The clonotype comes from a woman aged 40 to 50 in good health and CMV-seronegative. The CDR3 region has the DNA TGTGCCAGCAGAGCGGGACAGGGGGAAGCTTTCTTT. It specifies CASRAGQGEAFF.